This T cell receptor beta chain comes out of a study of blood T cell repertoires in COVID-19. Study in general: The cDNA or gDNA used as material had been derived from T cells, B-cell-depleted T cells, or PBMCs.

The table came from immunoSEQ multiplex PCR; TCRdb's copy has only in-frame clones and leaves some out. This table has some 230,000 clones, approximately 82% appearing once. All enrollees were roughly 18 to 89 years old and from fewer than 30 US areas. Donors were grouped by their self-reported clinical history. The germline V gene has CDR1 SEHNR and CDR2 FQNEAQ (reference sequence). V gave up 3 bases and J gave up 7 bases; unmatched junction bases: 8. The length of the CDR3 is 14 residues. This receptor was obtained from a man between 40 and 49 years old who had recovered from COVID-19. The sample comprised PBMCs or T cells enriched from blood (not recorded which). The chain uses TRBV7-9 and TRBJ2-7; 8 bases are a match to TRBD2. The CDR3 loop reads CASSFAGGLLEQYF. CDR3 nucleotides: TGTGCCAGCAGCTTCGCGGGGGGCTTATTGGAGCAGTACTTC.